This record looks at one TCR beta chain sequence and its context. Its antigen is not identified. CDR1 is SGHRS and CDR2 is YFSETQ in the germline V gene. Trimming cost V 0 bases and J 0 bases; bases outside gene matches: 11. The CDR3 has 19 residues. These data belong to a study of cytomegalovirus exposure and HLA in healthy donors. Broader study findings: When analyzed later, the rates of TCR association showed variation by HLA locus, with DRB1 the most and HLA-C the fewest.

Primers: 60 Vbeta forward and 13 Jbeta reverse. Assay used: immunoSEQ multiplex PCR; TCRdb lists only in-frame clones, some missing. Among 160,000 or so clones listed, over 70% were seen once. The receptor was isolated from a young man in good health and CMV-seropositive. This chain links TRBV5-1 with TRBJ1-5; TRBD1 agrees at 8 bases. The sample was PBMCs. The CDR3 DNA reads as TGCGCCAGCAGCTTGGCCCAGGACAGGGACTATTATAGCAATCAGCCCCAGCATTTT. Translating it yields CASSLAQDRDYYSNQPQHF.